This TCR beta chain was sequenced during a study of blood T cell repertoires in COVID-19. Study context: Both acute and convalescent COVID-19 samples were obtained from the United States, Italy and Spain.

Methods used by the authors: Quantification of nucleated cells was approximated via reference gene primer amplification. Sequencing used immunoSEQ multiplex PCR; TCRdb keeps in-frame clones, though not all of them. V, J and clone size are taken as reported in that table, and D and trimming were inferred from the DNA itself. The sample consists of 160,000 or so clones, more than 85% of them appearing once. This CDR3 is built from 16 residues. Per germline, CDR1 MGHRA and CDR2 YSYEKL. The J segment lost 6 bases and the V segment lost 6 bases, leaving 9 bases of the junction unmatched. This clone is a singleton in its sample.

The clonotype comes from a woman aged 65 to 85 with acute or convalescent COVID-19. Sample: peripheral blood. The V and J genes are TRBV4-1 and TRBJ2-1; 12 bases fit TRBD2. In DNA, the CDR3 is TGCGCCAGCAGTCCGAATCTAGCGGGGGGGCCCAATGAGCAGTTCTTC. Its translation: CASSPNLAGGPNEQFF.